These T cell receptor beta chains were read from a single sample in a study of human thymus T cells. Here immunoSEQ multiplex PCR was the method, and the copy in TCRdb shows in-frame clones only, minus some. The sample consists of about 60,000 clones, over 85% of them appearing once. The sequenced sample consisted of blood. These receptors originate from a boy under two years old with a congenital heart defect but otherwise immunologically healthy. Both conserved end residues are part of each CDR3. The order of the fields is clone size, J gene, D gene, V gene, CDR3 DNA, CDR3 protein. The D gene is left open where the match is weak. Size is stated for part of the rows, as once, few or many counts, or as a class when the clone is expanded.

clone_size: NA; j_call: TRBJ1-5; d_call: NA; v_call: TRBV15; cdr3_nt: TGTGCCACCAGCAGTGCAGGACAGCCCCAGCATTTT; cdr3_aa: CATSSAGQPQHF
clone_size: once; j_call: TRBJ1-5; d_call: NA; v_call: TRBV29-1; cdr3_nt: TGCAGCGCCGGGGACGGTGGGAATCAGCCCCAGCATTTT; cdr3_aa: CSAGDGGNQPQHF
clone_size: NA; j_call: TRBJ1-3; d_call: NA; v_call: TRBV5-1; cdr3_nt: TGCGCCAGCAGCTTGGACAGGAGTTCTGGAAACACCATATATTTT; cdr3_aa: CASSLDRSSGNTIYF
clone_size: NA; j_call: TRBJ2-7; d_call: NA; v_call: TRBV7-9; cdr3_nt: TGTGCCAGCAGCTCTCCAACTGGGGGTCCCCCTTCCTACGAGCAGTACTTC; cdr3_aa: CASSSPTGGPPSYEQYF
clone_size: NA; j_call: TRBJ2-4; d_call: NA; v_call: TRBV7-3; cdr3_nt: TGTGCCAGCAGCGCCGATCCTGGGGGGGCCAACATTCAGTACTTC; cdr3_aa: CASSADPGGANIQYF
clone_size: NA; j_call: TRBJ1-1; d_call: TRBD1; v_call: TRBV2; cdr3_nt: TGTGCCAGCAGTGAACAGGGGGGCATGAACACTGAAGCTTTCTTT; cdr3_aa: CASSEQGGMNTEAFF
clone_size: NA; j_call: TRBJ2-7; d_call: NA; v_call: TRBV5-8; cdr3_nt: TGTGCCAGCAGCTGGGGAGACTACGAGCAGTACTTC; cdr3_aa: CASSWGDYEQYF
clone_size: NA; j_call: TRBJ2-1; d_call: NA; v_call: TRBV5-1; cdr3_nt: TGCGCCAGCAGCTTGGGAGTGATCGGTGAGCAGTTCTTC; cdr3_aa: CASSLGVIGEQFF
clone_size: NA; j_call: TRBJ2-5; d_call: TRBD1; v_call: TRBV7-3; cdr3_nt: TGTGCCAGCAGCGCCGGGACAGGGGTTGGGGAAGAGACCCAGTACTTC; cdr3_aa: CASSAGTGVGEETQYF
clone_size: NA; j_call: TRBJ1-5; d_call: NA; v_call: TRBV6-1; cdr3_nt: TGTGCCAGCAGTCCTTGGACTGGTCAGCCCCAGCATTTT; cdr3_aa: CASSPWTGQPQHF
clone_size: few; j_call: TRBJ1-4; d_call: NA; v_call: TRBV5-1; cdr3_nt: TGCGCCAGCAGCTTGGCCTGGGACACCTCTAATGAAAAACTGTTTTTT; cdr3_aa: CASSLAWDTSNEKLFF
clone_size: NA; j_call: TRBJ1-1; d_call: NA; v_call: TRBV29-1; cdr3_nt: TGCAGCGTTGGAGTCAGTTTGAACACTGAAGCTTTCTTT; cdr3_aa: CSVGVSLNTEAFF
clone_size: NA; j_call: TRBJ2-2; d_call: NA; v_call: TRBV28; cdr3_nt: TGTGCCAGCAGTGTTCAGGGACAAGGGGAGCTGTTTTTT; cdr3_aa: CASSVQGQGELFF
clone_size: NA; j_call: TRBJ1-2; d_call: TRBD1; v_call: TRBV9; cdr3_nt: TGTGCCAGCAGCGGCTGGGGACAGGGCTATGGCTACACCTTC; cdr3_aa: CASSGWGQGYGYTF
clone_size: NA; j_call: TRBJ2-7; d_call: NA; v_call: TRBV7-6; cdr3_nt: TGTGCCAGCAGCTTAGCGAGAGGGAACGGGTACGAGCAGTACTTC; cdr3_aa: CASSLARGNGYEQYF
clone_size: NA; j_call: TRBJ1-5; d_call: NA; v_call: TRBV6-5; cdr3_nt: TGTGCCAGCAGTTATTCGGGTGGACCCAATCAGCCCCAGCATTTT; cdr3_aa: CASSYSGGPNQPQHF
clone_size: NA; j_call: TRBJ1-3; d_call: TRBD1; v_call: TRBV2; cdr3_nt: TGTGCCAGCAGACCCGGGACAGGGATCTCTGGAAACACCATATATTTT; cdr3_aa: CASRPGTGISGNTIYF
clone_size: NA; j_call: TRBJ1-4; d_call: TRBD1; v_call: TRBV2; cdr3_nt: TGTGCCAGCAGTAATACTGACAGGGAGGAGAATGAAAAACTGTTTTTT; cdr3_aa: CASSNTDREENEKLFF
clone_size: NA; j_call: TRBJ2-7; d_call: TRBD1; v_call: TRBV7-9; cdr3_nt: TGTGCCAGCAGCTTAGGGGACAGGGGGCGCTACGAGCAGTACTTC; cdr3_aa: CASSLGDRGRYEQYF
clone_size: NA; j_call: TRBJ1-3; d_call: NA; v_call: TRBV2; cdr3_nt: TGTGCCAGCACCTACAGGGAGTACTCTGGAAACACCATATATTTT; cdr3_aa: CASTYREYSGNTIYF
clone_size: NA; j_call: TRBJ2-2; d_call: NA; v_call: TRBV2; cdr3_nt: TGTGCCAGCAGTGAATTCAGTGTCTCGAACACCGGGGAGCTGTTTTTT; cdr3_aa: CASSEFSVSNTGELFF
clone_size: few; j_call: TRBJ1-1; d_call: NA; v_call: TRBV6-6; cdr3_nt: TGTGCCAGCAGAGGACAGTTGAACACTGAAGCTTTCTTT; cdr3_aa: CASRGQLNTEAFF
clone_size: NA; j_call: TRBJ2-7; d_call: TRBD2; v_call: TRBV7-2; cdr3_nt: TGTGCCAGCAGCTTAAGGCGGGGGGTCTCCTACGAGCAGTACTTC; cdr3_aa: CASSLRRGVSYEQYF
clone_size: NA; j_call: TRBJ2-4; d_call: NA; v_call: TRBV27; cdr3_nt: TGTGCCAGCAGTTTATCTGGGGCAGGGCGCGACAAAAACATTCAGTACTTC; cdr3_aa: CASSLSGAGRDKNIQYF
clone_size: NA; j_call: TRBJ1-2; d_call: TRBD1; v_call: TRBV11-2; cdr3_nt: TGTGCCAGCAGCTTATCCGGACAGGGGGGCTACACCTTC; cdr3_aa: CASSLSGQGGYTF
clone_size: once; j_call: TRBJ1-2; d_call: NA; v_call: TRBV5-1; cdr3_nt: TGCGCCAGCAGCTTGGAGGAAGGGGGCTACACCTTC; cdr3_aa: CASSLEEGGYTF
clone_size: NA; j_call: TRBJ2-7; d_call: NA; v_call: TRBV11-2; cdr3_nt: TGTGCCAGCAGCTTACGTACTTACGAGCAGTACTTC; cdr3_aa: CASSLRTYEQYF
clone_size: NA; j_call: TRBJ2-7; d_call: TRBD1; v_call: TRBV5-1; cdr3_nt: TGCGCCAGCAGCTCCCCCGAGACAGGGACCTACGAGCAGTACTTC; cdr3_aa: CASSSPETGTYEQYF
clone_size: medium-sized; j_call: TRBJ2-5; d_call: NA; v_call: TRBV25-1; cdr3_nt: TGTGCCAGCAGCGATGACGTAGAGGAGACCCAGTACTTC; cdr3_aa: CASSDDVEETQYF
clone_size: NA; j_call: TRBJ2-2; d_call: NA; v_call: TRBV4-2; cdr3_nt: TGTGCCAGCAGCCAATCCTCGACCGGGGAGCTGTTTTTT; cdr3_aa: CASSQSSTGELFF
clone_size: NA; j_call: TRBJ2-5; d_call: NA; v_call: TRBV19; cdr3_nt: TGTGCCAGTAGTATAGATAGTCAAGAGACCCAGTACTTC; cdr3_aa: CASSIDSQETQYF
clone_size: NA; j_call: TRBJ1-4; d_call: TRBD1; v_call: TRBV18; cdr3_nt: TGTGCCAGCTCACCGAAGGGACAGGGGGCGTTCGATGAAAAACTGTTTTTT; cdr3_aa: CASSPKGQGAFDEKLFF
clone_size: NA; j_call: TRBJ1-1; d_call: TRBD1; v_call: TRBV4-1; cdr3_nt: TGCGCCAGCAGCCATGATGGGACAGCTCACACTGAAGCTTTCTTT; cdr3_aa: CASSHDGTAHTEAFF
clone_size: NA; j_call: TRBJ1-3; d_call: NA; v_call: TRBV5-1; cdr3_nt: TGCGCCAGCAGGCGCGGGACTTCTGGAAACACCATATATTTT; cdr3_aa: CASRRGTSGNTIYF
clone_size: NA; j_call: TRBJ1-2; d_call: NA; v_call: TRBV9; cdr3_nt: TGTGCCAGCAGCGTAGAAGGCAGGGCCTATGGCTACACCTTC; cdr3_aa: CASSVEGRAYGYTF
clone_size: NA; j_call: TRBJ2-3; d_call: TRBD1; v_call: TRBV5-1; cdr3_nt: TGCGCCAGCAGCTTGGTCACTAGGGGACAGAGCACAGATACGCAGTATTTT; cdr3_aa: CASSLVTRGQSTDTQYF
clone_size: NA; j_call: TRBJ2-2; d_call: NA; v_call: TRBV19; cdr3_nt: TGTGCCAGTACGAACACCGGGGAGCTGTTTTTT; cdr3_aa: CASTNTGELFF
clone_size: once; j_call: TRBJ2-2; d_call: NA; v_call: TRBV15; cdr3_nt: TGTGCCACCAGCAGAGGGGACGTGCGGCCCCCCGGGGAGCTGTTTTTT; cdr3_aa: CATSRGDVRPPGELFF
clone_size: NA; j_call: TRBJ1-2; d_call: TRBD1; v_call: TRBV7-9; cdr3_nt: TGTGCCAGCACCTCTGGGGACAGAGCTAACTATGGCTACACCTTC; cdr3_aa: CASTSGDRANYGYTF
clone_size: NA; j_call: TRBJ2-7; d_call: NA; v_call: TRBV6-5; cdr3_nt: TGTGCCAGCAGTCACGGGGCCTACGAGCAGTACTTC; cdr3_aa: CASSHGAYEQYF
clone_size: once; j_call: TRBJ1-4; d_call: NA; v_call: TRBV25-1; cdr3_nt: TGTGCCAGCAGTGAACTTGGGGCAACTAATGAAAAACTGTTTTTT; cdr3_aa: CASSELGATNEKLFF
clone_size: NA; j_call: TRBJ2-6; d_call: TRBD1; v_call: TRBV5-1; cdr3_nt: TGCGCCAGCAGCCGCGACAGGGCCGGGGCCAACGTCCTGACTTTC; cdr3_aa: CASSRDRAGANVLTF
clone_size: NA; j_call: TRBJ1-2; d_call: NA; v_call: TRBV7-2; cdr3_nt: TGTGCCAGCAGCCTCCCTGTAGGGGCGGACGGCTACACCTTC; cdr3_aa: CASSLPVGADGYTF